A selection of T cell receptor beta chains follows, all from one sample in a study of radiation and T cells in renal cell carcinoma. Assay used: immunoSEQ multiplex PCR; TCRdb lists only in-frame clones, some missing. The sample has 95,000 to 150,000 clones, roughly four fifths seen once. The material was blood, obtained from a patient whose treatment included radiotherapy and nephrectomy. These receptor sequences come from a man aged 50-59 years with renal cell carcinoma. CDR3s leave out the opening cysteine and the closing phenylalanine or tryptophan.

ASSIRQLRGETQY	TRBV19	TRBJ2-5
AAASGSISGANVLT	TRBV7-9	TRBJ2-6
ASSATNRVDTDTQY	TRBV2	TRBJ2-3
SVLQGSGANVLT	TRBV29-1	TRBJ2-6
ASSWTGADQPQH	TRBV27	TRBJ1-5
ASSWGSGSYEQY	TRBV28	TRBJ2-7
ASSFPKSTGTGGSGYT	TRBV18	TRBJ1-2
ASYLWGYSYNEQF	TRBV6-1	TRBJ2-1
ASRRTPQETQY	TRBV7-9	TRBJ2-5
ASSTSGSIADTQY	TRBV30	TRBJ2-3
ASGPDSNTGELF	TRBV19	TRBJ2-2
ASSSGGAGETQY	TRBV9	TRBJ2-5
ASSKLVGLTGVRRMNTEAF	TRBV21-1	TRBJ1-1
ASSEQVANEQY	TRBV10-1	TRBJ2-7
ASNPGLLYEQY	TRBV6-1	TRBJ2-7
ASTFLQGNLGTQY	TRBV7-2	TRBJ2-5
ASSLWSTNEKLF	TRBV27	TRBJ1-4
AWSRPGTKDTQY	TRBV30	TRBJ2-3